The entry below gives a single TCR beta chain sequence along with its context. This sample was taken from a study of technical replicates of blood from several donors. Trimming took off 7 bases at V and 2 bases at J, with 11 bases between the two ends. CDR3 length equals 12 residues. Germline assignment: CDR1 SQVTM and CDR2 ANQGSEA. Using immunoSEQ multiplex PCR, the repertoire was profiled, and TCRdb retains in-frame clones only, with some absent. Of about 81,000 clones in the sample, roughly four fifths were seen once. The receptor was derived from a human donor in good health. Some clones in this sample may be carry-over from other donors' samples. The chain joins TRBV29-1 to TRBJ1-1; TRBD1 is a possible D gene (5 bases). The sample consisted of PBMCs. The CDR3 here is CSGGHRNTEAFF. CDR3 nucleotides: TGCAGCGGCGGACACCGTAACACTGAAGCTTTCTTT.